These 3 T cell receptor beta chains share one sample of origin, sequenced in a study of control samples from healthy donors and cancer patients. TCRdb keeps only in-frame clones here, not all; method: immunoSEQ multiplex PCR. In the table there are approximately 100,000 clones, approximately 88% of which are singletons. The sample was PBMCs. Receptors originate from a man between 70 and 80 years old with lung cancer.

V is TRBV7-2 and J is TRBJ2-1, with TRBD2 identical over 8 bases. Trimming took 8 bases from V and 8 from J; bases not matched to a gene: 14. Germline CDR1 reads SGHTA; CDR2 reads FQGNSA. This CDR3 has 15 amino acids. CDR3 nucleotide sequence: TGTGCCAGCCGCGGCGGAGGGACTAGTATTGATGAGCAGTTCTTC. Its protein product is CASRGGGTSIDEQFF.

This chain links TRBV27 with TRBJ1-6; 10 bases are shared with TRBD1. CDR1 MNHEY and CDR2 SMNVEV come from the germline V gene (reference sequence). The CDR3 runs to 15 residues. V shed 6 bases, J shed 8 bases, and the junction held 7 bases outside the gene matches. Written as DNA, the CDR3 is TGTGCCAGCAGGACCGGGACAGGGGAGCATTCACCCCTCCACTTT. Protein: CASRTGTGEHSPLHF.

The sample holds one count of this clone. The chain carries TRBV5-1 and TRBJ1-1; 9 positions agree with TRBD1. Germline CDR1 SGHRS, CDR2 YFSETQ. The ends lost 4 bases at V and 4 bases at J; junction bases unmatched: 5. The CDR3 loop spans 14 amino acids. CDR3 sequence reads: CASSGTGGRTEAFF. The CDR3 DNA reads TGCGCCAGCAGCGGAACAGGGGGCCGCACTGAAGCTTTCTTT.